A single sample gave rise to the 24 T cell receptor beta chains below, sequenced in a study of CD8+ T cells in alopecia areata (dated by TCRdb to about 2018). This specimen's time point label, per the study, means: roughly 24 weeks on oral tofacitinib. The treatment or condition tag for this specimen amounts to: oral pan-JAK inhibitor, 5-10 mg twice daily. The receptor library was made with the immunoSEQ multiplex PCR assay. RNA was extracted from all samples and reverse transcribed into cDNA as template for TCR sequencing. In its TCRdb copy, this immuneACCESS table keeps in-frame sequences only and misses some clones. Where compared with another copy, unresolved V genes explain less than half of these, and the others have no known cause. The sample data list 200,000 or so clones, and roughly 50% of these were observed just once. About 5.5% of the sample comes from the top ten. Sequences were derived from CD4+ T cells sorted from blood, sampled at week 24, from a patient treated with tofacitinib. These receptors were obtained from a human donor with alopecia areata.

In its sample, this clone was seen a few times. V and J are TRBV5-1 and TRBJ2-7, with D perhaps TRBD1 or TRBD2 (5 bases each). Per germline, CDR1 SGHRS and CDR2 YFSETQ. The CDR3 is made up of 13 amino acids. V lost 4 bases, J lost 3 bases, and 11 bases lay in between. The CDR3 sequence is CASSKGRDYEQYF. The CDR3 nucleotides read TGCGCCAGCAGCAAGGGACGGGACTACGAGCAGTACTTC.

The chain recombines TRBV7-8 with TRBJ2-1; TRBD1 matches 7 bases. The CDR3 loop spans 15 amino acids. From germline, CDR1 is SGHVS and CDR2 FQNEAQ. The V segment lost 5 bases and the J segment 8 bases; nucleotides outside the gene matches: 12. The CDR3 sequence is CASSRLRTGGHEQFF. CDR3 bases: TGTGCCAGCAGCCGGCTCCGGACAGGTGGGCATGAGCAGTTCTTC. Looking up the rest from reference TRBV7-8 and TRBJ2-1 gives the full variable domain: GAGVSQSPRYKVAKRGQDVALRCDPISGHVSLFWYQQALGQGPEFLTYFQNEAQLDKSGLPSDRFFAERPEGSVSTLKIQRTQQEDSAVYLCASSRLRTGGHEQFFGPGTRLTVL.

This clone has just a few counts. The chain carries TRBV5-1 and TRBJ2-5; D is perhaps TRBD1 (6 bases). Germline V gene data show CDR1 as SGHRS and CDR2 as YFSETQ. The CDR3 length is 14 residues. Deletions cut 4 bases from V and 4 bases from J, with 14 bases between. CDR3 in DNA: TGCGCCAGCAGCACCGGACAGTTAGGAGAGACCCAGTACTTC. This encodes CASSTGQLGETQYF.

This clone was seen a few times. V and J are TRBV12-5 and TRBJ2-3; D is unclear. The germline V and J ends were trimmed by 8 bases and 1 base, with 7 bases remaining between them. The CDR3 loop spans 12 amino acids. Germline V gene sequence: CDR1 LGHNT, CDR2 FRNRAP. CDR3 loop: CASRGRTDTQYF. DNA for the CDR3: TGTGCTAGTCGAGGACGCACAGATACGCAGTATTTT. Using reference TRBV12-5 and TRBJ2-3 for the parts outside the CDR3, the full variable domain is DARVTQTPRHKVTEMGQEVTMRCQPILGHNTVFWYRQTMMQGLELLAYFRNRAPLDDSGMPKDRFSAEMPDATLATLKIQPSEPRDSAVYFCASRGRTDTQYFGPGTRLTVL.

Only a few counts were recorded for this clone. Other nucleotide sequences in the sample specify the same CDR3. The CDR3 loop is CAISGPKETQYF. In DNA, the CDR3 is TGTGCCATCAGTGGGCCTAAAGAGACCCAGTACTTC. V gene TRBV10-3 combines with J gene TRBJ2-5; D not certain. Germline V gives CDR1 ENHRY, CDR2 SYGVKD. V was cut by 4 bases and J by 3 bases, with 6 bases left in between. This CDR3 region has 12 residues.

This clone came up once. The chain combines TRBV9 with TRBJ1-5; D call uncertain. The CDR3 consists of 14 residues. V was trimmed by 0 bases and J by 3 bases, leaving 7 bases between them. CDR1 SGDLS and CDR2 YYNGEE come from the germline V gene. The CDR3 sequence is CASSVDPNNQPQHF. DNA of the CDR3: TGTGCCAGCAGCGTAGATCCCAACAATCAGCCCCAGCATTTT.

This clone was seen more than once but under ten times. Other DNA sequences of this sample code for an identical CDR3. The rearrangement uses TRBV4-1 and TRBJ2-5, with D hard to call. CDR3 length: 13 residues. Trimming took off 3 bases at V and 5 bases at J, with 10 bases between the two ends. Germline V gives CDR1 MGHRA, CDR2 YSYEKL. This CDR3 reads CASSQGTRETQYF. Here the CDR3 DNA reads TGCGCCAGCAGCCAGGGTACTCGGGAGACCCAGTACTTC.

The J gene is TRBJ2-3, the V gene TRBV19; 8 positions match TRBD1. The length of the CDR3 is 16 residues. Germline assignment: CDR1 LNHDA and CDR2 SQIVND (reference sequence). V lost 5 bases, J lost 0 bases, and 7 bases stayed unmatched. The CDR3 sequence is CASSYGQGTSTDTQYF. The CDR3 nucleotides are TGTGCCAGTAGTTACGGACAGGGAACTAGCACAGATACGCAGTATTTT.

This chain links TRBV18 with TRBJ1-5; TRBD1 matches 9 bases. J lost 5 bases, V lost 4 bases, and 0 bases had no gene match. CDR1 KGHSH and CDR2 LQKENI come from the germline V gene. There are 13 residues in the CDR3. The CDR3 bases are TGTGCCAGCTCACGGGACAGGGATCAGCCCCAGCATTTT. Protein: CASSRDRDQPQHF.

This rearrangement joins TRBV5-1 to TRBJ2-3; TRBD2 agrees at 8 bases. CDR3 size: 14 residues. Germline V lookup: CDR1 SGHRS, CDR2 YFSETQ. J lost 5 bases, V lost 10 bases, and 12 bases had no gene match. The CDR3 nucleotides read TGCGCCGGGTCCTTAGCGGGAATGGAAGATACGCAGTATTTT. Translation: CAGSLAGMEDTQYF. Supplemented by reference TRBV5-1 and TRBJ2-3, the full variable domain reads KAGVTQTPRYLIKTRGQQVTLSCSPISGHRSVSWYQQTPGQGLQFLFEYFSETQRNKGNFPGRFSGRQFSNSRSEMNVSTLELGDSALYLCAGSLAGMEDTQYFGPGTRLTVL.

The rearrangement links TRBV6-6 to TRBJ2-5; TRBD1 is a possible D gene (6 bases). V was shortened by 6 bases and J by 1 base, with 15 bases between the two germline ends. This CDR3 has 15 amino acids. Germline CDR1 is MNHNY and CDR2 is SVGAGI (reference sequence). CDR3 bases: TGTGCCAGCAGACCGTCCGGGACACCCCAAGAGACCCAGTACTTC. Translation gives CASRPSGTPQETQYF.

This chain joins TRBV29-1 and TRBJ1-6, with 7 bases aligning to TRBD1. Germline lookup yields CDR1 SQVTM and CDR2 ANQGSEA. This CDR3 region has 12 residues. V shed 6 bases, J shed 10 bases, and the junction held 6 bases outside the gene matches. The CDR3 loop reads CSVRTGDSPLHF. CDR3 sequence (DNA): TGCAGCGTCCGGACAGGCGACTCACCCCTCCACTTT.

The genes are TRBV28 and TRBJ2-3; D is possibly TRBD2 (6 bases). Germline CDR1 MDHEN, CDR2 SYDVKM. Trimming took off 7 bases at V and 0 bases at J, with 17 bases between the two ends. The CDR3 totals 16 residues. The CDR3 loop is CASTLTGGASTDTQYF. CDR3 nucleotide sequence: TGTGCCAGCACCCTAACCGGAGGGGCTAGCACAGATACGCAGTATTTT.

The rearrangement joins TRBV2 to TRBJ2-1; 8 bases line up with TRBD2. This CDR3 spans 16 amino acids. Trimming at V came to 3 bases and at J to 4 bases, leaving 8 bases not matched to a gene. Germline V CDR1 and CDR2: SNHLY, FYNNEI. CDR3 region: CASSDEIAGTYNEQFF. DNA for the CDR3: TGTGCCAGCAGTGACGAAATAGCGGGAACGTACAATGAGCAGTTCTTC.

The rearrangement joins TRBV2 to TRBJ2-7; no reliable D call. V shed 9 bases and J shed 2 bases, with 8 bases lying between them. There are 11 residues in the CDR3. CDR1 is SNHLY and CDR2 is FYNNEI in the germline V gene. The CDR3 is CASRVAYEQYF. The CDR3, as DNA: TGTGCCAGTAGAGTTGCCTACGAGCAGTACTTC.

The chain combines TRBV5-1 with TRBJ2-7, with TRBD1 matching 8 bases. Germline CDR1 SGHRS, CDR2 YFSETQ. This CDR3 contains 15 residues. V shed 3 bases, J shed 0 bases, and the junction held 5 bases outside the gene matches. CDR3 coding DNA: TGCGCCAGCAGCTCGGTGGACAGGGACTCCTACGAGCAGTACTTC. Translating it yields CASSSVDRDSYEQYF. The full variable domain, rest sourced from reference TRBV5-1 and TRBJ2-7, is KAGVTQTPRYLIKTRGQQVTLSCSPISGHRSVSWYQQTPGQGLQFLFEYFSETQRNKGNFPGRFSGRQFSNSRSEMNVSTLELGDSALYLCASSSVDRDSYEQYFGPGTRLTVT.

Note on this clone: Other DNA sequences in this sample translate to the same CDR3. The chain recombines TRBV2 with TRBJ1-1; D uncertain. Germline CDR1 and CDR2: SNHLY and FYNNEI. V was clipped by 4 bases and J by 1 base, with 4 bases between them. The CDR3 has 12 amino acids. CDR3 coding DNA: TGTGCCAGCAGTGTAGGGAACACTGAAGCTTTCTTT. Translating gives CASSVGNTEAFF.

This clone has only a few counts. V and J are TRBV5-1 and TRBJ2-5; the D gene could be TRBD1 or TRBD2 (5 bases each). The germline CDR1 and CDR2 sequences are SGHRS and YFSETQ. CDR3 length equals 16 residues. Between the trimmed V and J ends, which lost 4 bases and 2 bases, there was a span of 18 bases. CDR3 nucleotide sequence: TGCGCCAGCAGCGCTGGGACCGGCGGAAAACAAGAGACCCAGTACTTC. Translated, it gives CASSAGTGGKQETQYF.

This rearrangement joins TRBV9 to TRBJ1-6, with no clear D. The V end lost 0 bases, the J end lost 18 bases, and 10 bases lay between the germline ends. The V gene's germline CDR1 is SGDLS and CDR2 YYNGEE. This CDR3 is built from 11 residues. The CDR3 sequence: CASSVARFHHF. The CDR3 DNA reads TGTGCCAGCAGCGTAGCCCGATTCCACCACTTT.

This clone was detected only a few times. J is TRBJ2-1 and V is TRBV5-4; maybe TRBD2 (5 bases). The germline CDR1 and CDR2 sequences are SGHNT and YYREEE (reference sequence). The CDR3 covers 15 residues. With 0 bases removed from V and 3 bases from J, the gap between germline ends came to 10 bases. The CDR3: CASSLGGVGYNEQFF. CDR3 DNA sequence: TGTGCCAGCAGCTTGGGGGGAGTAGGCTACAATGAGCAGTTCTTC.

This rearrangement joins TRBV10-3 to TRBJ1-6; 7 nucleotides line up with TRBD1. Germline V gives CDR1 ENHRY, CDR2 SYGVKD. J gave up 10 bases and V 5 bases, and 8 bases lay outside the gene matches. This CDR3 is 14 amino acids long. CDR3 DNA sequence: TGTGCCATCAGTCTGGACAGGACAGCATCACCCCTCCACTTT. This gives the protein CAISLDRTASPLHF.

V usage is TRBV4-3 and J usage is TRBJ2-3; tentatively, D is TRBD2 (6 bases). The CDR3 runs to 16 residues. Germline V gives CDR1 LGHNA, CDR2 YSLEER. V was clipped by 1 base and J by 5 bases, with 16 bases between them. The CDR3 region is CASSQGRGGGKDTQYF. The CDR3 DNA is TGCGCCAGCAGCCAAGGGCGGGGTGGGGGTAAAGATACGCAGTATTTT.

This clone came up a few times. The chain uses TRBV2 and TRBJ2-5; maybe TRBD1 (5 bases). The CDR3 runs to 15 residues. V lost 2 bases and J lost 2, with 12 bases in between. The germline V gene has CDR1 SNHLY and CDR2 FYNNEI. The CDR3 is CASSELAGPQETQYF. As DNA, the CDR3 is TGTGCCAGCAGTGAACTGGCAGGGCCTCAAGAGACCCAGTACTTC.

The V gene is TRBV5-1, the J gene TRBJ2-7; D is unclear. The CDR3 has 14 amino acids. Germline CDR1 reads SGHRS; CDR2 reads YFSETQ. Trimming shortened V by 7 bases and J by 3 bases, and 17 bases separated the two germline ends. As DNA, the CDR3 is TGCGCCAGCTCTTCTACGAACAACATCTACGAGCAGTACTTC. Translated, it gives CASSSTNNIYEQYF.